This entry lists 27 T cell receptor beta chains sequenced from one sample in a study of cytomegalovirus exposure and HLA in healthy donors listed by TCRdb under 2017. The library was prepared using the immunoSEQ multiplex PCR assay. A mixture of 60 forward primers for TCR Vbeta segments and 13 reverse primers for TCR Jbeta segments was used in the multiplex PCR. TCRdb re-hosts the immuneACCESS table, in-frame sequences only. Its copies lack some clones; in the studies checked, an unresolved V gene accounts for under half of them, and the cause for the rest is not known. Counted in this sample were around 200,000 clones; 65% to 90% of them appeared once. The ten biggest clones cover about 6% of the sample. Sequences were obtained from PBMCs. Receptor source: a man aged 40-55 years in good health and CMV-seropositive.

The table lists this clone with a few counts. The chain couples TRBV7-3 to TRBJ2-3, with D perhaps TRBD2 (5 bases). The germline V and J ends were trimmed by 5 bases and 4 bases, with 10 bases remaining between them. In germline, CDR1 is SGHTA, CDR2 FQGTGA. CDR3 length equals 13 residues. CDR3 coding DNA: TGTGCCAGCAGCCGGTTGAGGGCAGATACGCAGTATTTT. It is translated as CASSRLRADTQYF.

A few counts support this clone. The chain employs TRBV15 and TRBJ2-2; weak D call: TRBD2 (5 bases). Trimming took off 1 base at V and 2 bases at J, with 8 bases between the two ends. The germline CDR1 and CDR2 sequences are LNHNV and YYDKDF (reference sequence). There are 15 residues in the CDR3. CDR3 sequence: CATSRARGNTGELFF. The CDR3 bases are TGTGCCACCAGCAGAGCCCGGGGAAACACCGGGGAGCTGTTTTTT.

V and J are TRBV5-1 and TRBJ2-3; 15 nucleotides line up with TRBD2. Germline V CDR1 and CDR2: SGHRS, YFSETQ. The trim removed 3 bases at V and 6 bases at J, leaving 5 bases unmatched. The CDR3 loop spans 16 amino acids. The CDR3 DNA follows: TGCGCCAGCAGCTACGGACTAGCGGGGGGGCAGGATACGCAGTATTTT. Translating it yields CASSYGLAGGQDTQYF. The full variable domain, completed using reference TRBV5-1 and TRBJ2-3, is KAGVTQTPRYLIKTRGQQVTLSCSPISGHRSVSWYQQTPGQGLQFLFEYFSETQRNKGNFPGRFSGRQFSNSRSEMNVSTLELGDSALYLCASSYGLAGGQDTQYFGPGTRLTVL.

This clone has a single count. The chain has TRBV7-3 and TRBJ2-7; 7 bases are a match to TRBD1. V gave up 5 bases and J gave up 4 bases; unmatched junction bases: 11. This CDR3 has 15 amino acids. Germline V lookup: CDR1 SGHTA, CDR2 FQGTGA. CDR3 loop: CASSKYRDSSYEQYF. The CDR3 DNA follows: TGTGCCAGCAGCAAATACCGGGACAGCTCGTACGAGCAGTACTTC.

This chain links TRBV28 with TRBJ1-3; D is unresolved. The CDR3 length is 12 residues. Trimming left V 7 bases short and J 3 bases short, with 7 bases between. CDR1 and CDR2 (germline): MDHEN, SYDVKM. CDR3 sequence (DNA): TGTGCCAGCAACGGGGATGGAAACACCATATATTTT. Its translation is CASNGDGNTIYF.

This clone turned up a few times. V and J are TRBV6-4 and TRBJ2-3, with D unresolved. V dropped 0 bases and J dropped 3 bases, with 4 bases sitting between them. Germline assignment: CDR1 MRHNA and CDR2 SNTAGT. CDR3 length: 13 amino acids. CDR3 sequence: CASSDSTTDTQYF. The DNA for the CDR3 is TGTGCCAGCAGTGACTCTACTACAGATACGCAGTATTTT.

The chain employs TRBV7-9 and TRBJ2-2, with 7 bases lining up with TRBD2. This CDR3 has 15 amino acids. The junction had 1 base not matched to a gene; V was cut back by 2 bases and J by 1 base. The V gene's germline CDR1 is SEHNR and CDR2 FQNEAQ (reference sequence). For the CDR3, the DNA is TGTGCCAGCAGCTTAATAGCGGGGAACACCGGGGAGCTGTTTTTT. Translation gives CASSLIAGNTGELFF.

V is TRBV5-8 and J is TRBJ1-5; TRBD1 agrees at 12 bases. The CDR3 is made up of 18 amino acids. The trim removed 5 bases at V and 11 bases at J, leaving 20 bases unmatched. Germline loops: CDR1 SGHTS, CDR2 YDEGEE. Written as DNA, the CDR3 is TGTGCCAGCAGGTCCGGGACAGGGGGCGTTATCGGGAAGGAGGCCCAGCATTTT. The encoded protein is CASRSGTGGVIGKEAQHF. Drawing the rest from reference TRBV5-8 and TRBJ1-5, the complete variable domain is EAGVTQSPTHLIKTRGQQATLRCSPISGHTSVYWYQQALGLGLQFLLWYDEGEERNRGNFPPRFSGRQFPNYSSELNVNALELEDSALYLCASRSGTGGVIGKEAQHFGDGTRLSIL.

This clone was seen a handful of times. The chain joins TRBV19 to TRBJ1-5; weak D call: TRBD1 (6 bases). This CDR3 has 15 amino acids. The ends were cut back, 5 bases at V and 0 bases at J, with 11 bases in the middle. CDR1 is LNHDA, CDR2 SQIVND, per germline (reference sequence). The CDR3 reads CASSWDTYSNQPQHF. For the CDR3, the DNA is TGTGCCAGTAGTTGGGACACGTATAGCAATCAGCCCCAGCATTTT.

The V and J genes are TRBV1 and TRBJ1-2. TRBV1 is a listed pseudogene. The CDR3 spans 17 residues. The CDR3 protein is CTSSQAKFVGGNYGYTF. CDR3 bases: TGCACCAGCAGCCAAGCCAAGTTCGTGGGGGGTAACTATGGCTACACCTTC.

The chain carries TRBV6-5 and TRBJ2-3; the D is unclear. There are 14 residues in the CDR3. CDR1 and CDR2 from the germline V gene are MNHEY and SVGAGI. V was clipped by 4 bases and J by 2 bases, with 10 bases between them. CDR3 coding DNA: TGTGCCAGCAGTTCCAGGATTAACACAGATACGCAGTATTTT. It translates to CASSSRINTDTQYF.

The genes are TRBV25-1 and TRBJ1-2, with D perhaps matching TRBD1 (6 bases). Germline loops: CDR1 MGHDK, CDR2 SYGVNS. CDR3 size: 14 residues. Trimming removed 1 base from V and 6 bases from J, with 12 bases in between. The CDR3 reads CASSESQGRDGYTF. In nucleotides, the CDR3 is TGTGCCAGCAGTGAATCACAGGGTAGAGATGGCTACACCTTC.

The J gene is TRBJ1-1, the V gene TRBV7-9; tentatively, D is TRBD1 (6 bases). V lost 5 bases and J lost 8, with 15 bases in between. This CDR3 is built from 13 residues. Germline V gene sequence: CDR1 SEHNR, CDR2 FQNEAQ (reference sequence). The CDR3 region is CASSLGTFGEAFF. In DNA, the CDR3 is TGTGCCAGCAGCCTAGGGACATTCGGGGAAGCTTTCTTT.

This clone appeared once. The gene calls are TRBV28 and TRBJ2-2; no clear D. With 2 bases removed from V and 4 bases from J, the gap between germline ends came to 11 bases. Germline V gene sequence: CDR1 MDHEN, CDR2 SYDVKM. The CDR3 runs to 15 residues. CDR3 nucleotides: TGTGCCAGCAGTTTAATCGGTCCACGCACCGGGGAGCTGTTTTTT. Protein: CASSLIGPRTGELFF.

This clone appeared once. The chain recombines TRBV18 with TRBJ2-7; maybe TRBD2 (6 bases). The CDR3 has 15 residues. The germline gives CDR1 KGHSH, CDR2 LQKENI. V was shortened by 2 bases and J by 6 bases, with 17 bases between the two germline ends. The CDR3 DNA follows: TGTGCCAGCTCACCAACGACCCGGGGGTCGGGCGAGCAGTACTTC. It specifies CASSPTTRGSGEQYF. Complete variable domain (other parts from reference TRBV18 and TRBJ2-7): NAGVMQNPRHLVRRRGQEARLRCSPMKGHSHVYWYRQLPEEGLKFMVYLQKENIIDESGMPKERFSAEFPKEGPSILRIQQVVRGDSAAYFCASSPTTRGSGEQYFGPGTRLTVT.

This rearrangement joins TRBV25-1 to TRBJ2-5; D is possibly TRBD2 (6 bases). The closer fit of TRBJ2-7 to the DNA end suggests the J call may be wrong. The CDR3 sequence is 13 residues long. Germline CDR1 and CDR2: MGHDK and SYGVNS. CDR3 sequence reads: CASTRGFGYEQYF. CDR3 bases: TGTGCCAGCACCCGGGGGTTCGGCTACGAGCAGTACTTC.

The chain uses TRBV5-1 and TRBJ1-2, with TRBD1 matching 9 bases. CDR1 is SGHRS, CDR2 YFSETQ, per germline. The CDR3 extends over 17 amino acids. V dropped 4 bases and J dropped 1; count of bases not matched to a gene: 11. CDR3 bases: TGCGCCAGCAGCCCGGGGGACAGGGTGGCTTATAACTATGGCTACACCTTC. Amino acids: CASSPGDRVAYNYGYTF.

The rearrangement joins TRBV12-5 to TRBJ2-1, with TRBD2 matching 11 bases. Per the germline V gene, CDR1 is LGHNT and CDR2 is FRNRAP. The CDR3 extends over 19 amino acids. Unmatched junction bases numbered 15, after V lost 3 bases and J lost 5 bases. The CDR3 protein is CASGFTSGVAGGRDNEQFF. DNA for the CDR3: TGTGCTAGTGGTTTCACCTCCGGGGTAGCGGGGGGGCGGGACAATGAGCAGTTCTTC.

The chain has TRBV11-2 and TRBJ2-7; 12 bases are a match to TRBD2. With V trimmed by 5 bases and J by 3 bases, 8 bases remained unmatched. The germline V gene encodes CDR1 SGHAT and CDR2 FQNNGV. The CDR3 totals 16 residues. CDR3 region: CASSLHGLAGLYEQYF. The CDR3 bases are TGTGCCAGCAGCCTCCACGGACTAGCGGGGCTCTACGAGCAGTACTTC.

This rearrangement joins TRBV9 to TRBJ2-3, with 9 bases that match TRBD1. From germline, CDR1 is SGDLS and CDR2 YYNGEE. CDR3 length: 16 residues. The V and J ends lost 2 bases and 4 bases, in that order; junction bases with no gene match: 8. CDR3 coding DNA: TGTGCCAGCAGCGTCTCCGGGACAGGGAACGCAGATACGCAGTATTTT. Its translation: CASSVSGTGNADTQYF.

The chain has TRBV14 and TRBJ1-1; D gene ambiguous. The CDR3 runs to 16 residues. Trimming left V 0 bases short and J 0 bases short, with 11 bases between. The germline V gene has CDR1 SGHDN and CDR2 FVKESK. DNA of the CDR3: TGTGCCAGCAGCCAAGATTTCGGGAGCCTGAACACTGAAGCTTTCTTT. Translation: CASSQDFGSLNTEAFF.

This sequence joins TRBV6-1 and TRBJ2-3; the match to TRBD1 covers 9 bases. Trimming cost V 0 bases and J 4 bases; bases outside gene matches: 5. The CDR3 totals 16 residues. The germline V gene encodes CDR1 MNHNS and CDR2 SASEGT. The CDR3 here is CASSEAPGTGPDTQYF. The CDR3 nucleotides read TGTGCCAGCAGTGAAGCGCCGGGGACAGGGCCAGATACGCAGTATTTT.

The CDR3 is CASSLAGRDEQYF. The CDR3 region has the DNA TGTGCCAGCAGTTTAGCGGGGCGCGACGAGCAGTACTTC. The V call is TRBV28, the J call TRBJ2-7; D perhaps matches TRBD2 (6 bases). This CDR3 has 13 amino acids. V lost 2 bases to trimming and J lost 5 bases, with 10 bases between them. The germline V gene has CDR1 MDHEN and CDR2 SYDVKM. The variable domain in full, with the rest retrieved from reference TRBV28 and TRBJ2-7, is DVKVTQSSRYLVKRTGEKVFLECVQDMDHENMFWYRQDPGLGLRLIYFSYDVKMKEKGDIPEGYSVSREKKERFSLILESASTNQTSMYLCASSLAGRDEQYFGPGTRLTVT.

The chain carries TRBV30 and TRBJ1-5, with a weak D call TRBD1 (5 bases). Trimming stripped 5 bases from V and 9 bases from J, with 23 bases between. Germline CDR1 is GTSNPN and CDR2 is SVGIG (reference sequence). CDR3 length: 15 residues. In DNA form, the CDR3 reads TGTGCCTGGGGGGGGGAGGGGACTGGAATAGGGCCCCAGCATTTT. It translates to CAWGGEGTGIGPQHF.

The rearrangement links TRBV5-1 to TRBJ1-2; D uncertain. The CDR3 sequence is 14 residues long. Trimming removed 0 bases at V and 4 bases at J, with 10 bases between. The germline V gene has CDR1 SGHRS and CDR2 YFSETQ. CDR3 sequence: CASSLGPDFYGYTF. The CDR3 region has the DNA TGCGCCAGCAGCTTGGGTCCAGATTTCTATGGCTACACCTTC.

Only one count was recorded for this clone. The V gene is TRBV6-1, the J gene TRBJ2-7; TRBD2 matches at 9 bases. The CDR3 is 15 amino acids. CDR1 MNHNS and CDR2 SASEGT come from the germline V gene. J lost 2 bases, V lost 6 bases, and 8 bases had no gene match. CDR3 residues: CASSVSGGRPYEQYF. For the CDR3, the DNA is TGTGCCAGCAGCGTTAGCGGGGGACGGCCCTACGAGCAGTACTTC.

The chain couples TRBV19 to TRBJ1-2; D is unresolved. The V end lost 10 bases, the J end lost 5 bases, and 14 bases lay between the germline ends. CDR1 LNHDA and CDR2 SQIVND come from the germline V gene (reference sequence). This CDR3 has 12 amino acids. CDR3 amino acids: CATQQSAYGYTF. CDR3 in DNA: TGTGCCACCCAACAGTCGGCGTATGGCTACACCTTC. The complete variable domain, with remaining parts taken from reference TRBV19 and TRBJ1-2, reads DGGITQSPKYLFRKEGQNVTLSCEQNLNHDAMYWYRQDPGQGLRLIYYSQIVNDFQKGDIAEGYSVSREKKESFPLTVTSAQKNPTAFYLCATQQSAYGYTFGSGTRLTVV.